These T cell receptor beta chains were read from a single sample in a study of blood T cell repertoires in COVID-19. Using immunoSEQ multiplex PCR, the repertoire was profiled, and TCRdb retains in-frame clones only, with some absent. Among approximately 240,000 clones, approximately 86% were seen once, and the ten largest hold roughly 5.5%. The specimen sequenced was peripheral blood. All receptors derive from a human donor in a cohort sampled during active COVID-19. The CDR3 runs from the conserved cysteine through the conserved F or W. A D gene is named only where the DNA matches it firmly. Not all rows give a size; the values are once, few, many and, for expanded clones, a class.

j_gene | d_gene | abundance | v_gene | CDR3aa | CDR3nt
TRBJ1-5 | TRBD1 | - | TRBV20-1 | CSAIDRVRGNQPQHF | TGCAGTGCTATTGACAGGGTTCGCGGCAATCAGCCCCAGCATTTT
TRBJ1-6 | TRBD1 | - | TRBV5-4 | CASSPGPTGDSPLHF | TGTGCCAGCAGCCCGGGCCCCACAGGGGATTCACCCCTCCACTTT
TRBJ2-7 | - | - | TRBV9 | CASSVRERSYEQYF | TGTGCCAGCAGCGTTCGGGAGCGCTCCTACGAGCAGTACTTC
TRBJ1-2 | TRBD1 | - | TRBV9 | CASSVATGGYGGYTF | TGTGCCAGCAGCGTAGCTACAGGGGGGTACGGCGGCTACACCTTC
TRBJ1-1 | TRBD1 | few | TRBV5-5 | CASSLVATGGGNEAFF | TGTGCCAGCAGCTTGGTGGCGACAGGGGGCGGGAATGAAGCTTTCTTT
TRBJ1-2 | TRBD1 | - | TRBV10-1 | CAGLNRGQVYGYTF | TGCGCCGGCCTCAACAGGGGGCAAGTCTATGGCTACACCTTC
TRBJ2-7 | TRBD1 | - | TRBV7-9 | CASSDRRTGEAEQYF | TGTGCCAGCAGCGACCGCAGGACAGGAGAGGCCGAGCAGTACTTC
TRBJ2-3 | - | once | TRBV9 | CASSVSRGDVAVQYF | TGTGCCAGCAGCGTTTCTCGCGGGGATGTAGCGGTGCAGTATTTT
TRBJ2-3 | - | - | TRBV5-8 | CASSLVHLEDTQYF | TGTGCCAGCAGCTTGGTGCACCTCGAGGATACGCAGTATTTT
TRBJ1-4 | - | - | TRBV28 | CASSSAEGTTNEKLFF | TGTGCCAGCAGCTCGGCGGAGGGTACAACTAATGAAAAACTGTTTTTT
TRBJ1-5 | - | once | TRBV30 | CAWSRTGPQPQHF | TGTGCCTGGAGTCGAACAGGACCCCAGCCCCAGCATTTT
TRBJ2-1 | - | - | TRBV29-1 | CSVMTGISNEQFF | TGCAGCGTGATGACAGGTATCAGCAATGAGCAGTTCTTC
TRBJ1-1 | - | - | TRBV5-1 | CASSLQGDNTEAFF | TGCGCCAGCAGTTTACAGGGAGATAACACTGAAGCTTTCTTT
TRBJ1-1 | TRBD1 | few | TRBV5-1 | CASSLRGGSDEAFF | TGCGCCAGCAGCTTGAGAGGGGGCAGCGATGAAGCTTTCTTT
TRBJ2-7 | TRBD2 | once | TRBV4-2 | CASSQVGVAGGLYEQYF | TGTGCCAGCAGCCAAGTAGGGGTAGCGGGGGGCCTCTACGAGCAGTACTTC
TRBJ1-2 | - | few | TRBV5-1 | CASSLVQGGGYTF | TGCGCCAGCAGCTTGGTGCAGGGTGGTGGCTACACCTTC
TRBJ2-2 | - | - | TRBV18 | CASSPSTRYNTGELFF | TGTGCCAGCTCACCGTCGACTAGGTATAACACCGGGGAGCTGTTTTTT
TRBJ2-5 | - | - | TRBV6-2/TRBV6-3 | CASSYGWEETQYF | TGTGCCAGCAGTTACGGCTGGGAGGAGACCCAGTACTTC
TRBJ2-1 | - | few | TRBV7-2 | CASSLIGEQFF | TGTGCCAGCAGCTTGATCGGGGAGCAGTTCTTC
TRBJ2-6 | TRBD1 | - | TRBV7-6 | CASSSAGQGAGANVLTF | TGTGCCAGCAGCTCAGCTGGACAGGGGGCTGGGGCCAACGTCCTGACTTTC
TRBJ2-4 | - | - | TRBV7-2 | CASSDRRRGRGSKNIQYF | TGTGCCAGCAGCGATCGTAGAAGGGGTCGTGGGTCCAAAAACATTCAGTACTTC
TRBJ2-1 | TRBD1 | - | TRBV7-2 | CASSPRQGGMRNEQFF | TGTGCCAGCAGCCCTAGACAGGGGGGAATGAGGAATGAGCAGTTCTTC
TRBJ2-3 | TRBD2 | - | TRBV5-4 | CASSLAPNSGGASDTQYF | TGTGCCAGCAGCTTGGCCCCCAACAGCGGGGGGGCCAGTGATACGCAGTATTTT
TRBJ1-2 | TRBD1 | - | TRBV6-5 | CASRGQGEAYGYTF | TGTGCCAGCAGGGGACAGGGGGAGGCTTATGGCTACACCTTC
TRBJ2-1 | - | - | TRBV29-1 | CSAAEGHNEQFF | TGCAGCGCCGCCGAGGGCCACAATGAGCAGTTCTTC
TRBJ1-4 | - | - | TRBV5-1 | CASSLGGMGEKLFF | TGCGCCAGCAGCTTGGGGGGCATGGGTGAAAAACTGTTTTTT
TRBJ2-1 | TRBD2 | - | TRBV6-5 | CASSSIAGGPRYEQFF | TGTGCCAGCAGTTCCATAGCGGGAGGGCCTAGGTATGAGCAGTTCTTC
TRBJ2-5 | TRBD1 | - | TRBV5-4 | CASSLRGQGIQETQYF | TGTGCCAGCAGCTTGAGGGGACAGGGGATCCAAGAGACCCAGTACTTC
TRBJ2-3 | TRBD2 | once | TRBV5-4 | CASSPGAGVGTDTQYF | TGTGCCAGCAGTCCCGGGGCGGGGGTCGGCACAGATACGCAGTATTTT
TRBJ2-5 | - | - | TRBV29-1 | CSVDPGKETQYF | TGCAGCGTTGATCCCGGGAAAGAGACCCAGTACTTC
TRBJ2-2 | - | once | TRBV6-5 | CASRDRENTGELFF | TGTGCCAGCAGGGACAGAGAGAACACCGGGGAGCTGTTTTTT
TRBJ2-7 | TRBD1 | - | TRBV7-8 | CASSSPRQGSYEQYF | TGTGCCAGCAGCTCGCCTAGACAGGGGTCCTACGAGCAGTACTTC
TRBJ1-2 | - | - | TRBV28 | CASSLLSGASGGYTF | TGTGCCAGCAGTTTATTATCGGGAGCATCAGGAGGCTACACCTTC
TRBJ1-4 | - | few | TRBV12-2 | CASRLARKGDEKLFF | TGTGCAAGTCGCTTAGCGCGAAAGGGGGATGAAAAACTGTTTTTT
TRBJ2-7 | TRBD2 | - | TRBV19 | CASTTTGLAAYEQYF | TGTGCCAGTACCACGACCGGACTAGCGGCCTACGAGCAGTACTTC
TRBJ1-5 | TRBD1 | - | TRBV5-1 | CASRLGTGENQPQHF | TGCGCCAGCAGACTGGGGACAGGTGAAAATCAGCCCCAGCATTTT
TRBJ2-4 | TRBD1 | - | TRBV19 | CASSTEGTGDENIQYF | TGTGCCAGTAGTACCGAAGGGACAGGGGACGAAAACATTCAGTACTTC
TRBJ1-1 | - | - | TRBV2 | CASSDPREANTEAFF | TGTGCCAGCAGTGACCCCAGGGAGGCGAACACTGAAGCTTTCTTT
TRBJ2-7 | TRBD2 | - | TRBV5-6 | CASSFTGLAGYEQYF | TGTGCCAGCAGCTTTACCGGACTAGCGGGCTACGAGCAGTACTTC
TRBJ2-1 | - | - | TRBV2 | CASSERGRPGGNEQFF | TGTGCCAGCAGTGAAAGGGGGAGGCCCGGGGGGAATGAGCAGTTCTTC
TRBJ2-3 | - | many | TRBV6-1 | CASSEEQGGTDTQYF | TGTGCCAGCAGTGAAGAACAGGGTGGCACAGATACGCAGTATTTT
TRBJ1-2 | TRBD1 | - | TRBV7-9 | CASSGLDREGYGYTF | TGTGCCAGCAGCGGACTGGACAGGGAAGGCTATGGCTACACCTTC
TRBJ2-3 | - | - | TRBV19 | CASSVGLGTDTQYF | TGTGCCAGTAGTGTGGGACTCGGCACAGATACGCAGTATTTT
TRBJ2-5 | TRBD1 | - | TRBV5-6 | CASSYGTAQETQYF | TGTGCCAGCAGTTACGGGACAGCTCAAGAGACCCAGTACTTC
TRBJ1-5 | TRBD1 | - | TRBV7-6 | CASSPGTGVWQPQHF | TGTGCCAGCAGCCCCGGGACAGGGGTTTGGCAGCCCCAGCATTTT
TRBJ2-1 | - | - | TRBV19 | CASRTATNNEQFF | TGTGCCAGTAGAACCGCCACAAACAATGAGCAGTTCTTC
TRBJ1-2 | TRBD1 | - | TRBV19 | CASSPAGTGVNYGYTF | TGTGCCAGTAGTCCGGCCGGGACAGGGGTAAACTATGGCTACACCTTC
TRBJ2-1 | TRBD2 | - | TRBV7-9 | CASSPPLAGDKFF | TGTGCCAGCAGCCCCCCGCTAGCGGGAGACAAGTTCTTC
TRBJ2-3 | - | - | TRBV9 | CASSVGEDTQYF | TGTGCCAGCAGCGTAGGAGAAGATACGCAGTATTTT
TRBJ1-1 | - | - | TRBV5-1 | CASSLQATNTEAFF | TGCGCCAGCAGCTTACAGGCTACGAACACTGAAGCTTTCTTT
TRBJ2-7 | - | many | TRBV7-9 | CASSRDSTSYEQYF | TGTGCCAGCAGTAGGGACTCCACCTCCTACGAGCAGTACTTC
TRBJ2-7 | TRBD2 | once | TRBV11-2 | CASSWGGTSLNEQYF | TGTGCCAGCAGCTGGGGGGGGACTTCCCTCAACGAGCAGTACTTC
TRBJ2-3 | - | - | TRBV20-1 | CSASRLDGTDTQYF | TGCAGTGCTAGTCGACTAGACGGCACAGATACGCAGTATTTT